The sequence of this T cell receptor (beta chain) was determined in a study of shared T cell receptors in the human thymus. Germline CDR1 SGHDN, CDR2 FVKESK. The V segment lost 0 bases and the J segment 0 bases; nucleotides outside the gene matches: 12. The CDR3 consists of 19 residues. Clones were read by immunoSEQ multiplex PCR, and TCRdb kept only the in-frame ones, dropping some. Seen here are hundreds of thousands of clones, more than 75% observed once, and the top ten hold 0.0095% to 0.013%. The data were also submitted as part of a second study, on human thymus T cells. As that study records: Resections from corrective heart surgery provided thymus tissue.

Sequences were obtained from thymocytes. The TCR sequence derives from a boy under two years old with a congenital heart defect. The V gene is TRBV14, the J gene TRBJ2-3; 7 bases map to TRBD2. CDR3 sequence: CASSQEVGRASGSTDTQYF. CDR3 DNA sequence: TGTGCCAGCAGCCAAGAAGTAGGTAGGGCTAGCGGTAGCACAGATACGCAGTATTTT.